This T cell receptor (beta chain) came from a study of blood T cell repertoires in COVID-19. Study background: Spain, Italy and the United States supplied samples that represented acute and convalescent COVID-19. T cells, B-cell-depleted T cells, or PBMCs provided the cDNA or gDNA that served as material.

The CDR3 has 16 amino acids. Germline CDR1 and CDR2: MDHEN and SYDVKM. The V and J ends lost 3 bases and 1 base, in that order; junction bases with no gene match: 8. In the authors' methods: Reference gene primer amplification in the assay estimated nucleated cell counts. TCRdb keeps only in-frame clones here, not all; method: immunoSEQ multiplex PCR. Clone size and V and J calls were adopted from that table, with D and trimming inferred from the DNA. This repertoire shows around 150,000 clones, 70% to 90% found once; its top ten account for about 5%. In this sample, this clone turned up a few times. The sequenced material came from peripheral blood. The rearrangement uses TRBV28 and TRBJ1-1, with TRBD1 identical over 7 bases. The TCR comes from a human donor in a cohort sampled during active COVID-19. The CDR3: CASSFLGTASNTEAFF. For the CDR3, the DNA is TGTGCCAGCAGTTTTCTCGGGACAGCCTCGAACACTGAAGCTTTCTTT.